The TCR beta chain under discussion was sequenced for a study of fetal regulatory T cell absence and autoimmunity. Study results and limitations: The oligoclonal enrichment was interpreted as supporting antigen-driven pancreatic autoimmunity before birth in IPEX syndrome. Some top pancreas TCR clones were over 90-fold enriched versus cord blood.

Repertoires were generated with immunoSEQ multiplex PCR, while TCRdb's copy carries only in-frame clones and drops some. The sample lists about 95,000 clones, approximately 75% seen once, with 1.5% to 2% in the top ten. CDR3 length: 13 amino acids. Deletions cut 1 base from V and 12 bases from J, with 13 bases between. Germline CDR1 is SGHNT and CDR2 is YENEEA. This clone occurred once. Its antigen is unknown. The chain has TRBV11-3 and TRBJ2-1; D assignment may be TRBD1 or TRBD2 (5 bases each). Sequencing input: pancreas tissue. The TCR sequence derives from a male donor with IPEX syndrome. The CDR3, as DNA: TGTGCCAGCAGCTTAGTCGGTAGGGACGTGCAGTTCTTC. Its translation is CASSLVGRDVQFF. Variable domain in full (rest from reference TRBV11-3 and TRBJ2-1): EAGVVQSPRYKIIEKKQPVAFWCNPISGHNTLYWYLQNLGQGPELLIRYENEEAVDDSQLPKDRFSAERLKGVDSTLKIQPAELGDSAVYLCASSLVGRDVQFFGPGTRLTVL.